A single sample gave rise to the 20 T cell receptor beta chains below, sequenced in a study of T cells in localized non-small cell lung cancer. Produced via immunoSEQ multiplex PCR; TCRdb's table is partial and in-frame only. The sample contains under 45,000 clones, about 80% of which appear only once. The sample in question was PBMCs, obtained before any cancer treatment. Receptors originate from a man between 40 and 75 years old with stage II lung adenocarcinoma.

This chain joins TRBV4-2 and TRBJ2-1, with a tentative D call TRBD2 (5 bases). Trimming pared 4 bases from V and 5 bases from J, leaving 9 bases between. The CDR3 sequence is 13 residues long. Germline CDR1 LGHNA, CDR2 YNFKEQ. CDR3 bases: TGTGCCAGCAGCCGGGAGCACGACAATGAGCAGTTCTTC. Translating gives CASSREHDNEQFF.

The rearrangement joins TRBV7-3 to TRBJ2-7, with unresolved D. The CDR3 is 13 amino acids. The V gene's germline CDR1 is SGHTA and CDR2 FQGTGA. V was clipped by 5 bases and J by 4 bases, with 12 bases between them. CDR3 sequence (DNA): TGTGCCAGCAGCCTAGACAAGAGATACGAGCAGTACTTC. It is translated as CASSLDKRYEQYF.

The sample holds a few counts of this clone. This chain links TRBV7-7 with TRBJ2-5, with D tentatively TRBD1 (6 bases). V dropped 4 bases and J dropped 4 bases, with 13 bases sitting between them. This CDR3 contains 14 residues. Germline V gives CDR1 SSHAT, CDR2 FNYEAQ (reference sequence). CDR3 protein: CASSSLDSGETQYF. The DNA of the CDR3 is TGTGCCAGCAGCTCCTTGGACAGTGGAGAGACCCAGTACTTC.

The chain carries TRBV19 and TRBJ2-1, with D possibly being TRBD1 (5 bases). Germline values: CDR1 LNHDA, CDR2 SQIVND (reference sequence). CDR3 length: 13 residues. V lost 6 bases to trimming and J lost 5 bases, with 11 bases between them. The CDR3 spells CASSHRINNEQFF. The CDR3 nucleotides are TGTGCCAGTAGCCACAGGATTAACAATGAGCAGTTCTTC.

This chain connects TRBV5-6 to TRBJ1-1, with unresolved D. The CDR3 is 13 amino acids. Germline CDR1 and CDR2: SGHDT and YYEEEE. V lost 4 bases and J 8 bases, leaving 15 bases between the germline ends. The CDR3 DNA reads TGTGCCAGCAGCCCCCGTCTTCCCGGGGAAGCTTTCTTT. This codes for CASSPRLPGEAFF.

The CDR3 reads CASSYSEETEAFF. As DNA, the CDR3 is TGTGCCAGCAGTTACTCCGAGGAAACTGAAGCTTTCTTT. This chain links TRBV6-5 with TRBJ1-1; D ambiguous. The germline V gene encodes CDR1 MNHEY and CDR2 SVGAGI. Trimming removed 0 bases from V and 5 bases from J, with 7 bases in between. This CDR3 is built from 13 residues.

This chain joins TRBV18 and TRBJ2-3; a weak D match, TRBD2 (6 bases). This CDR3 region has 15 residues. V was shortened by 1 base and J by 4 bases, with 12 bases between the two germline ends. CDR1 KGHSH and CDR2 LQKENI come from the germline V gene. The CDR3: CASSPRSGVADTQYF. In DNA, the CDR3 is TGTGCCAGCTCACCACGATCGGGAGTAGCAGATACGCAGTATTTT.

CDR3: CASSPQAGGYNEQFF. CDR3 sequence (DNA): TGTGCCAGCAGCCCCCAAGCAGGGGGCTACAATGAGCAGTTCTTC. V usage is TRBV7-8 and J usage is TRBJ2-1; 7 nucleotides align to TRBD1. Germline CDR1 reads SGHVS; CDR2 reads FQNEAQ. The V segment lost 5 bases and the J segment 3 bases; nucleotides outside the gene matches: 7. The CDR3 length is 15 residues.

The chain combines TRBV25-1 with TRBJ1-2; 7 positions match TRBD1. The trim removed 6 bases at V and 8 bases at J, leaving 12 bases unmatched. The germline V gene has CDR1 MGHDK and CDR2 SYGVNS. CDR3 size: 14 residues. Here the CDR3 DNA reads TGTGCCAGCAGGAAAACAGGGGTCCCCCTAGGCTACACCTTC. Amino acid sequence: CASRKTGVPLGYTF.

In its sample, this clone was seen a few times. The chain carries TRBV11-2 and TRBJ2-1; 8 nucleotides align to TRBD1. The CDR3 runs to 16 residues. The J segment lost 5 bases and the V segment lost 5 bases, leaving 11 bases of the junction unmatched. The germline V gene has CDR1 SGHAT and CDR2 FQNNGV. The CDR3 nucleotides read TGTGCCAGCAGCCACCCACGACAGGGGACAAACAATGAGCAGTTCTTC. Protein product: CASSHPRQGTNNEQFF.

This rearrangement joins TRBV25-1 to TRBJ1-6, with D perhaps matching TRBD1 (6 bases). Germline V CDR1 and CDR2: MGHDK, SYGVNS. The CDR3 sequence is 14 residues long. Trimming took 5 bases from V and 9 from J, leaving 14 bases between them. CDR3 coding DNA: TGTGCCAGCAGTAGGGGGGGCGCATTTTCACCCCTCCACTTT. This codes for CASSRGGAFSPLHF.

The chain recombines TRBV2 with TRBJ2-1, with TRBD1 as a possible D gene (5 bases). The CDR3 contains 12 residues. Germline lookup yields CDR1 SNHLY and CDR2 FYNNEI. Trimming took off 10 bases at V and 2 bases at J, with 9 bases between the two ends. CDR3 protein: CATQGTYNEQFF. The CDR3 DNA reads TGTGCCACCCAGGGTACCTACAATGAGCAGTTCTTC. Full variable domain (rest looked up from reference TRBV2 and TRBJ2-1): EPEVTQTPSHQVTQMGQEVILRCVPISNHLYFYWYRQILGQKVEFLVSFYNNEISEKSEIFDDQFSVERPDGSNFTLKIRSTKLEDSAMYFCATQGTYNEQFFGPGTRLTVL.

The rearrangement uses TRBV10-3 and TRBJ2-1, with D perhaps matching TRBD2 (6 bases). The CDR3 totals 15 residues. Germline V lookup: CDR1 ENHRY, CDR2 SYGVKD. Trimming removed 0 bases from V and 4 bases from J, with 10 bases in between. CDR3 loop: CAISESREAYNEQFF. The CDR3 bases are TGTGCCATCAGTGAGTCAAGGGAGGCTTACAATGAGCAGTTCTTC.

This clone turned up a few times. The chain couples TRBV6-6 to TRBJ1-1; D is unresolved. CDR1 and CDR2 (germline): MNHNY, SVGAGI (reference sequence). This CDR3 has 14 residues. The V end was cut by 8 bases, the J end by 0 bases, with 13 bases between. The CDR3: CASANSIMNTEAFF. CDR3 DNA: TGTGCCAGCGCCAATTCTATCATGAACACTGAAGCTTTCTTT.

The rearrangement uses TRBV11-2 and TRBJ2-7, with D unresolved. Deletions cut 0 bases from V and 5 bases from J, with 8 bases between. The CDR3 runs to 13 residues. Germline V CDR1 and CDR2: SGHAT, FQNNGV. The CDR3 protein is CASSLDRVNEQYF. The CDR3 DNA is TGTGCCAGCAGCTTAGATCGGGTTAACGAGCAGTACTTC. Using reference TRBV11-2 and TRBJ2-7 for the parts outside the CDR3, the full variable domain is EAGVAQSPRYKIIEKRQSVAFWCNPISGHATLYWYQQILGQGPKLLIQFQNNGVVDDSQLPKDRFSAERLKGVDSTLKIQPAKLEDSAVYLCASSLDRVNEQYFGPGTRLTVT.

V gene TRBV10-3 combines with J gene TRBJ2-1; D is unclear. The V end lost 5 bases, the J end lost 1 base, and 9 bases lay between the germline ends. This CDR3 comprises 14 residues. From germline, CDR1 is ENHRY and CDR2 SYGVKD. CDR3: CAISLVGSYNEQFF. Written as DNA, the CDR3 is TGTGCCATCAGTCTAGTCGGGTCCTACAATGAGCAGTTCTTC.

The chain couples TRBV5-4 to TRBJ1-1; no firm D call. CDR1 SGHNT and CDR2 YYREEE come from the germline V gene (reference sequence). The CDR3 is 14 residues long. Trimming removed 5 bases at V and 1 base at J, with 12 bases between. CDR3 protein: CASSSAAKNTEAFF. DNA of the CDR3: TGTGCCAGCAGTTCCGCAGCCAAGAACACTGAAGCTTTCTTT.

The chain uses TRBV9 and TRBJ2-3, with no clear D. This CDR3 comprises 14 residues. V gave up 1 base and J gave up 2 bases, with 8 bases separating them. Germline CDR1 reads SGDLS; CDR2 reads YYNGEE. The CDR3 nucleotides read TGTGCCAGCAGCGTAAGTCCTTACACAGATACGCAGTATTTT. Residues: CASSVSPYTDTQYF.

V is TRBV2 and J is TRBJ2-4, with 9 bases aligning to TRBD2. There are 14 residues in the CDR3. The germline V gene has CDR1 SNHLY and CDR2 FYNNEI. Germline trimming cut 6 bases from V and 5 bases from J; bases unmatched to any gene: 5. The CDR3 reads CASRALAGENIQYF. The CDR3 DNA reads TGTGCCAGCAGAGCCTTAGCGGGAGAAAACATTCAGTACTTC.

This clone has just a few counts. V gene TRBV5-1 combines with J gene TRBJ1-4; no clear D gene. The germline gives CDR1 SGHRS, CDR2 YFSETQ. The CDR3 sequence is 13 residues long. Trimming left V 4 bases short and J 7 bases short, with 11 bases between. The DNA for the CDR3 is TGCGCCAGCAGCATTGGACTTCGTGAAAAACTGTTTTTT. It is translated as CASSIGLREKLFF.